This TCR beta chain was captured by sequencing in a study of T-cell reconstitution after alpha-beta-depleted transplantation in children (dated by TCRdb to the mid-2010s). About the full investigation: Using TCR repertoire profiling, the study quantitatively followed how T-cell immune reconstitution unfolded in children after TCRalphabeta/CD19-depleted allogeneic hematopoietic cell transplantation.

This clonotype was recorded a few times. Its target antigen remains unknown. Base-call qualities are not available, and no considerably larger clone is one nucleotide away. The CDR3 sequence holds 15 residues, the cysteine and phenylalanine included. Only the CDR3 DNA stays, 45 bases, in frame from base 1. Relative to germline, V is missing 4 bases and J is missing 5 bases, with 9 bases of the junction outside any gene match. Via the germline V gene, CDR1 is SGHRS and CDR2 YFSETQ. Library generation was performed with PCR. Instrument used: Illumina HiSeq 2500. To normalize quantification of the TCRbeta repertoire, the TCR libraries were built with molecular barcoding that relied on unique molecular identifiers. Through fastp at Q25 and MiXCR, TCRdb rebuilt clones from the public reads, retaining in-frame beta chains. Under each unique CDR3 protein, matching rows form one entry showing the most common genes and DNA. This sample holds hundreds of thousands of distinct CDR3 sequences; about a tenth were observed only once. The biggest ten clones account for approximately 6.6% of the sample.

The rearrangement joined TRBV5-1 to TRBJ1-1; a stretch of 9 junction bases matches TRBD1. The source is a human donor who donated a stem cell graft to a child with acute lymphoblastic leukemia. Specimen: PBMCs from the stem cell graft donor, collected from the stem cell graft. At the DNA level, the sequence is TGCGCCAGCAGCCCGGGTTGGGACAGGGAGACTGAAGCTTTCTTT. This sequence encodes CASSPGWDRETEAFF.